These 32 T cell receptor beta chains came from one sample sequenced in a study of shared clonotypes between healthy human individuals. Data came from immunoSEQ multiplex PCR; TCRdb stores just in-frame clones and leaves some out. The sample records over 850,000 clones, about 80% being singletons. Input material: memory CD4+ T cells from PBMCs. Subset reported: CD45RA-negative fraction. The receptors shown here come from a man aged 18 to 29 in good health. Some clones in this sample may be carry-over from other donors' samples.

The table lists this clone with a count of one. The rearrangement uses TRBV27 and TRBJ2-7, with 7 bases identical to TRBD2. Germline V gene data show CDR1 as MNHEY and CDR2 as SMNVEV (reference sequence). The ends lost 7 bases at V and 7 bases at J; junction bases unmatched: 13. The CDR3 has 14 residues. The CDR3 coding sequence is TGTGCCAGCAACCGAGCGGGATCATCGGGGGAGCAGTACTTC. This gives the protein CASNRAGSSGEQYF.

This clone was observed a handful of times. The chain couples TRBV5-5 to TRBJ1-5; the match to TRBD1 covers 8 bases. CDR3 length: 16 residues. Looked up from germline, CDR1 is SGHKS and CDR2 is YYEKEE (reference sequence). With 1 base clipped from V and 7 bases from J, the junction kept 10 bases outside the gene matches. The CDR3 nucleotides read TGTGCCAGCAGCTTGTCTTTCGGACAGGGAGGCCAGCCCCAGCATTTT. This codes for CASSLSFGQGGQPQHF.

DNA for the CDR3: TGCGCCAGCAGCTTGCAACCCCCCCGATACACCTTC. It specifies CASSLQPPRYTF. The chain employs TRBV5-1 and TRBJ1-2, with D uncertain. CDR1 and CDR2 (germline): SGHRS, YFSETQ. The CDR3 totals 12 residues. V lost 1 base, J lost 11 bases, and 12 bases lay in between.

V gene TRBV5-6 combines with J gene TRBJ1-2; a possible D gene is TRBD1 (5 bases). V was shortened by 2 bases and J by 0 bases, with 8 bases between the two germline ends. The CDR3 covers 14 residues. CDR1 is SGHDT, CDR2 YYEEEE, per germline. The CDR3 is CASSFGAANYGYTF. Here the CDR3 DNA reads TGTGCCAGCAGCTTTGGGGCAGCTAACTATGGCTACACCTTC.

The chain has TRBV2 and TRBJ1-2; weak D call: TRBD1 (6 bases). Per germline, CDR1 SNHLY and CDR2 FYNNEI. The CDR3 sequence is 14 residues long. V was trimmed by 4 bases and J by 7 bases, leaving 16 bases between them. The CDR3 DNA follows: TGTGCCAGCAGTGTAGTTGTCAGGGGACGTGGCTACACCTTC. Translating gives CASSVVVRGRGYTF.

The rearrangement uses TRBV30 and TRBJ1-2; 7 nucleotides line up with TRBD1. J lost 6 bases, V lost 4 bases, and 11 bases had no gene match. The length of the CDR3 is 14 residues. Germline V gene sequence: CDR1 GTSNPN, CDR2 SVGIG (reference sequence). The CDR3 DNA follows: TGTGCCTGGACTAACGACAGGGCGGCTGATGGCTACACCTTC. Amino acids: CAWTNDRAADGYTF. Looking up the rest from reference TRBV30 and TRBJ1-2 gives the full variable domain: SQTIHQWPATLVQPVGSPLSLECTVEGTSNPNLYWYRQAAGRGLQLLFYSVGIGQISSEVPQNLSASRPQDRQFILSSKKLLLSDSGFYLCAWTNDRAADGYTFGSGTRLTVV.

This chain connects TRBV11-1 to TRBJ2-3; D unresolved. With 1 base removed from V and 10 bases from J, the gap between germline ends came to 9 bases. CDR3 length equals 12 residues. In germline, CDR1 is SGHAT, CDR2 FQDESV (reference sequence). DNA for the CDR3: TGTGCCAGCAGCTTAGTCGACTTTTCGCAGTATTTT. This translates into CASSLVDFSQYF.

Regarding this clone: A read error is possible here, since a much larger clone lies one base away. The DNA of the CDR3 is TGTGCCAGCAGCTACCATTACAATGAGCAGTTCTTC. It encodes CASSYHYNEQFF. V and J are TRBV7-8 and TRBJ2-1; D not certain. Per the germline V gene, CDR1 is SGHVS and CDR2 is FQNEAQ. The length of the CDR3 is 12 residues. V gave up 4 bases and J gave up 4 bases, with 5 bases separating them.

This chain joins TRBV6-6 and TRBJ2-7; TRBD1 is a possible D gene (6 bases). CDR1 MNHNY and CDR2 SVGAGI come from the germline V gene (reference sequence). The CDR3 sequence is 12 residues long. The V end lost 4 bases, the J end lost 4 bases, and 8 bases lay between the germline ends. CDR3 nucleotides: TGTGCCAGCAGTTCCGGACAGTACGAGCAGTACTTC. It specifies CASSSGQYEQYF.

This clone showed up just a few times. The rearrangement links TRBV4-3 to TRBJ1-4; D remains ambiguous. Trimming left V 0 bases short and J 7 bases short, with 12 bases between. CDR3 length: 15 residues. Germline values: CDR1 LGHNA, CDR2 YSLEER. The CDR3 nucleotides are TGCGCCAGCAGCCAAGAGGTGCGGGGTGGTGAAAAACTGTTTTTT. It encodes CASSQEVRGGEKLFF.

The V and J genes are TRBV5-1 and TRBJ2-5; D possibly corresponds to TRBD2 (5 bases). With 7 bases removed from V and 2 bases from J, the gap between germline ends came to 12 bases. The germline V gene encodes CDR1 SGHRS and CDR2 YFSETQ. The CDR3 totals 13 residues. CDR3 DNA: TGCGCCAGCGGAGGCAGATCTCAAGAGACCCAGTACTTC. Amino acids: CASGGRSQETQYF.

The rearrangement uses TRBV6-1 and TRBJ1-1; D gene ambiguous. Germline loops: CDR1 MNHNS, CDR2 SASEGT. Trimming cost V 0 bases and J 11 bases, with 13 bases left between them. The CDR3 runs to 13 residues. The CDR3 DNA is TGTGCCAGCAGTGAAGCTGGGCAGAGACGGGCTTTCTTT. It specifies CASSEAGQRRAFF.

This clone was observed a single time. The V and J genes are TRBV2 and TRBJ2-1, with D unresolved. The CDR3 consists of 13 residues. Germline V gives CDR1 SNHLY, CDR2 FYNNEI. Deletions cut 9 bases from V and 6 bases from J, with 15 bases between. The CDR3 loop is CASKKIPPNEQFF. CDR3 bases: TGTGCCAGTAAAAAAATCCCGCCCAATGAGCAGTTCTTC.

This clone was seen only once. The sample holds other DNA sequences that translate to the same CDR3. The rearrangement joins TRBV19 to TRBJ1-2; perhaps TRBD1 as D (6 bases). The CDR3 runs to 13 residues. Trimming took 3 bases from V and 5 from J, leaving 10 bases between them. From germline, CDR1 is LNHDA and CDR2 SQIVND (reference sequence). In DNA, the CDR3 is TGTGCCAGTAGTATCCTACAGGGATATGGCTACACCTTC. Translation: CASSILQGYGYTF.

In this sample, this clone turned up a few times. The CDR3 end shows no conserved phenylalanine or tryptophan, and so a read error is likely. The chain joins TRBV27 to TRBJ2-4; 8 positions agree with TRBD2. Germline V CDR1 and CDR2: MNHEY, SMNVEV (reference sequence). The trim removed 6 bases at V and 5 bases at J, leaving 6 bases unmatched. The CDR3 runs 14 residues. As DNA, the CDR3 is TGTGCCAGCAGGTCGGGAGGGTCCCAAAACATTCAGTACTCC. The encoded protein is CASRSGGSQNIQYS.

The chain is built from TRBV28 and TRBJ1-2; 7 bases fit TRBD1. The germline CDR1 and CDR2 sequences are MDHEN and SYDVKM. The CDR3 is made up of 13 amino acids. V gave up 6 bases and J gave up 3 bases; unmatched junction bases: 4. CDR3 in DNA: TGTGCCAGCAGACTCCAGGGGGACTATGGCTACACCTTC. Protein product: CASRLQGDYGYTF.

The gene calls are TRBV7-7 and TRBJ2-7, with TRBD2 matching over 8 bases. Germline CDR1 SSHAT, CDR2 FNYEAQ (reference sequence). J lost 2 bases, V lost 4 bases, and 4 bases had no gene match. This CDR3 is built from 14 residues. The CDR3 DNA sequence: TGTGCCAGCAGCTCCCGGGAGGGGCCCTACGAGCAGTACTTC. Translated, it gives CASSSREGPYEQYF.

The chain couples TRBV7-2 to TRBJ2-5; 13 nucleotides align to TRBD2. J gave up 5 bases and V 1 base, and 13 bases lay outside the gene matches. Germline CDR1 SGHTA, CDR2 FQGNSA. This CDR3 spans 19 amino acids. Here the CDR3 reads CASSLGGTSGRASSETQYF. The CDR3 DNA reads as TGTGCCAGCAGCTTAGGAGGTACTAGCGGGAGGGCCTCGTCGGAGACCCAGTACTTC.

V usage is TRBV5-4 and J usage is TRBJ1-2, with 10 bases that match TRBD1. Trimming removed 0 bases from V and 5 bases from J; junction bases left unmatched: 4. CDR3 length: 15 amino acids. CDR1 and CDR2 from the germline V gene are SGHNT and YYREEE (reference sequence). The CDR3 DNA reads TGTGCCAGCAGCTTGGAGACAGGGGGCCGGTATGGCTACACCTTC. This codes for CASSLETGGRYGYTF.

In nucleotides, the CDR3 is TGCGCCAGCAGCCAAGCGGGAGCTGCCAAAAACATTCAGTACTTC. Amino acid sequence: CASSQAGAAKNIQYF. The rearrangement links TRBV4-1 to TRBJ2-4; possibly TRBD2 for D (6 bases). Germline CDR1 reads MGHRA; CDR2 reads YSYEKL. The germline V and J ends were trimmed by 1 base and 1 base, with 8 bases remaining between them. The CDR3 contains 15 residues.

The chain couples TRBV9 to TRBJ2-1; the D is unclear. In germline, CDR1 is SGDLS, CDR2 YYNGEE. Trimming shortened V by 0 bases and J by 2 bases, and 21 bases separated the two germline ends. The CDR3 contains 19 residues. CDR3 in amino acids: CASSVVSWGRSRPYNEQFF. Here the CDR3 DNA reads TGTGCCAGCAGCGTAGTCTCGTGGGGTCGGAGTAGACCCTACAATGAGCAGTTCTTC.

V and J are TRBV2 and TRBJ1-2; TRBD1 is a possible D gene (6 bases). V lost 3 bases to trimming and J lost 8 bases, with 10 bases between them. This CDR3 region has 12 residues. The germline CDR1 and CDR2 sequences are SNHLY and FYNNEI. The CDR3 here is CASSDRGEGYTF. CDR3 sequence (DNA): TGTGCCAGCAGTGACAGGGGCGAGGGCTACACCTTC.

V gene TRBV7-8 combines with J gene TRBJ1-3; tentatively, D is TRBD1 (5 bases). The V gene lost 5 bases and the J gene lost 0 bases, with 11 bases spanning the gap. From germline, CDR1 is SGHVS and CDR2 FQNEAQ. The CDR3 is 15 amino acids. The chain's CDR3 is CASSQGRFSGNTIYF. CDR3 sequence (DNA): TGTGCCAGCAGCCAGGGTCGTTTCTCTGGAAACACCATATATTTT.

The CDR3 loop is CASSLGRDFSTDTQYF. In DNA, the CDR3 is TGCGCCAGCAGCTTGGGCAGGGACTTTTCCACAGATACGCAGTATTTT. The chain combines TRBV5-1 with TRBJ2-3, with D perhaps matching TRBD2 (6 bases). Trimming removed 0 bases from V and 2 bases from J, with 13 bases in between. CDR3 length equals 16 residues. Germline assignment: CDR1 SGHRS and CDR2 YFSETQ.

The rearrangement joins TRBV5-4 to TRBJ2-3; 9 bases are a match to TRBD2. This CDR3 is 17 amino acids long. V shed 0 bases, J shed 2 bases, and the junction held 7 bases outside the gene matches. The germline gives CDR1 SGHNT, CDR2 YYREEE (reference sequence). The CDR3 here is CASSLGSGRTYTDTQYF. The CDR3, as DNA: TGTGCCAGCAGCTTGGGGAGCGGGAGGACTTACACAGATACGCAGTATTTT.

This chain connects TRBV15 to TRBJ1-3, with D possibly TRBD1 on 6 matching bases. The CDR3 loop spans 18 amino acids. Germline-derived CDR1 and CDR2 are LNHNV and YYDKDF (reference sequence). V was pared by 1 base and J by 0 bases, with 16 bases between. CDR3 DNA: TGTGCCACCAGCAGAGGGCATATCGGGACATACTCTGGAAACACCATATATTTT. It yields the protein CATSRGHIGTYSGNTIYF. Full variable domain (outside the CDR3, taken from reference TRBV15 and TRBJ1-3): DAMVIQNPRYQVTQFGKPVTLSCSQTLNHNVMYWYQQKSSQAPKLLFHYYDKDFNNEADTPDNFQSRRPNTSFCFLDIRSPGLGDTAMYLCATSRGHIGTYSGNTIYFGEGSWLTVV.

The chain carries TRBV28 and TRBJ2-7; the D gene could be TRBD1 or TRBD2 (7 bases each). This CDR3 has 14 residues. Trimming left V 6 bases short and J 6 bases short, with 18 bases between. Looked up from germline, CDR1 is MDHEN and CDR2 is SYDVKM. The CDR3 sequence: CASRFGDREGEQYF. CDR3 bases: TGTGCCAGCAGGTTCGGCGACAGGGAGGGCGAGCAGTACTTC.

The V and J genes are TRBV5-1 and TRBJ2-5, with D perhaps matching TRBD2 (5 bases). This CDR3 region has 13 residues. Germline V gives CDR1 SGHRS, CDR2 YFSETQ. The germline V and J ends were trimmed by 4 bases and 5 bases, with 12 bases remaining between them. In nucleotides, the CDR3 is TGCGCCAGCAGCCAACACGGCGGGGAGACCCAGTACTTC. This codes for CASSQHGGETQYF.

The chain carries TRBV4-2 and TRBJ2-7; 12 bases are shared with TRBD2. The germline V gene has CDR1 LGHNA and CDR2 YNFKEQ. This CDR3 has 16 residues. Trimming cost V 8 bases and J 0 bases; bases outside gene matches: 8. CDR3 DNA: TGTGCCAGCTCCCGGCTAGCGGGAGGGGTCTCCTACGAGCAGTACTTC. It translates to CASSRLAGGVSYEQYF.

The chain links TRBV19 to TRBJ2-1, with 12 bases identical to TRBD2. The CDR3 spans 16 residues. With 5 bases clipped from V and 5 bases from J, the junction kept 7 bases outside the gene matches. Germline lookup yields CDR1 LNHDA and CDR2 SQIVND (reference sequence). The CDR3 spells CASSSRLAGVDNEQFF. The CDR3 bases are TGTGCCAGTAGTTCGAGACTAGCGGGAGTGGACAATGAGCAGTTCTTC.

The rearrangement links TRBV29-1 to TRBJ2-7; D is tentatively TRBD1 or TRBD2 (7 bases each). In germline, CDR1 is SQVTM, CDR2 ANQGSEA. CDR3 length: 12 amino acids. The CDR3 DNA sequence: TGCAGAGCGGGGCCCGACAGGGTCGAGCAGTACTTC. Residues: CRAGPDRVEQYF.

V is TRBV5-1 and J is TRBJ1-2; 8 nucleotides line up with TRBD1. V lost 0 bases and J lost 2; bases outside the gene matches: 6. This CDR3 is 16 amino acids long. The V gene's germline CDR1 is SGHRS and CDR2 YFSETQ. CDR3 in amino acids: CASSLGQGSGNYGYTF. The CDR3 region has the DNA TGCGCCAGCAGCTTGGGACAGGGGAGTGGCAACTATGGCTACACCTTC.